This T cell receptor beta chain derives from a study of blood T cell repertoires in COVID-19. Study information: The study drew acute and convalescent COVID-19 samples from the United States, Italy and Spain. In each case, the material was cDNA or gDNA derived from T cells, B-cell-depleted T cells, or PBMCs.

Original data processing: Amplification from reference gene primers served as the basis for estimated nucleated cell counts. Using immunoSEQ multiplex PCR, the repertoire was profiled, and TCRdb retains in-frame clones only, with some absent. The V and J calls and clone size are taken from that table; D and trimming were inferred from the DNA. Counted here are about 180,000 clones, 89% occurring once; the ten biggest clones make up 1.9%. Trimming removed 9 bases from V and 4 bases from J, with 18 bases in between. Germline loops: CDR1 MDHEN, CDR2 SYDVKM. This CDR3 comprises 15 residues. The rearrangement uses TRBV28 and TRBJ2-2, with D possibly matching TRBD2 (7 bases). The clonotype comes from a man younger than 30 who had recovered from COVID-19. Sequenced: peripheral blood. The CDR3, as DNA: TGTGCCAGTCACCTTGGGGGGGCGGGCACCGGGGAGCTGTTTTTT. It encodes CASHLGGAGTGELFF.